This section outlines one T cell receptor (beta chain) sequence together with its context. One junction end disagrees with the germline gene, perhaps due to a read error. These data belong to a study of tumor-infiltrating lymphocytes in primary liver carcinoma. Bulk tissue was left unsorted, and RNA and DNA were co-extracted from 20-30 mg of it. CDR1 and CDR2 from the germline V gene are SGHAT and FQNNGV. The length of the CDR3 is 16 residues. TCR beta cDNA was reverse-transcribed from 500 to 550 ng of total RNA. The reaction used a constant-region primer and ProtoScript II reverse transcriptase. Researchers made the TCR beta libraries by running three nested multiplex PCR rounds with slightly modified ARM-PCR. For approximately 11 cycles apiece, the opening two PCR rounds ran with TRBV1-TRBV30 forward primers and a C-beta reverse primer. TCRdb reanalysed the multiplex PCR reads using MiXCR and keeps one entry per CDR3 protein. The sample has about 19,000 distinct CDR3 sequences, over 70% seen once.

The TCR originated in a woman aged 30 to 39 with primary liver carcinoma and hepatitis B virus infection. J is TRBJ2-5 and V is TRBV11-2, with D unclear. Sample: liver tumor tissue from sampling region 4. Subset noted: tumor region T4, right-lateral pole. The CDR3 DNA is TGTGCCAGCAGATCCCGAGACTCGGCCCACCAAGAGACCCTGTACTTT. It encodes CASRSRDSAHQETLYF.